The rows below give T cell receptor beta chains drawn from one sample of a study of blood T cells in healthy people across ages. TCRdb reprocessed the 5' RACE reads via MiXCR and lists one record per CDR3 protein. The sample has around 2 million distinct CDR3 sequences, roughly 43% seen once; the top ten hold roughly 23%. Sequencing was carried out using blood. The receptor source for this set is a human donor in good health. Both conserved end residues are trimmed from each CDR3. The order of the fields is D gene, J gene, clone size, V gene, CDR3 protein. A D gene is named only where the DNA matches it firmly. Only part of the rows carry a size: once, few, many, or a class if the clone is expanded.

NA TRBJ2-6 NA TRBV28 ASSHSGTLTSGANVLT
NA TRBJ1-4 NA TRBV7-9 ASSPLVTGERF
TRBD1 TRBJ2-7 NA TRBV12-3/TRBV12-4 ASSRSGQGGEQY
NA TRBJ1-6 NA TRBV5-1 ASSSTGPDSPLH
NA TRBJ2-1 NA TRBV7-2 ASSLFGSGQISYNEQF
TRBD2 TRBJ2-1 few TRBV4-3 ASSQFSGGVNEQF
TRBD2 TRBJ2-1 NA TRBV4-1 ASSQDNSGGGHNEQF
TRBD1 TRBJ1-2 NA TRBV25-1 ASSERQGGYGHT
NA TRBJ1-6 NA TRBV6-4 ASSSNRNNSPLH
TRBD1 TRBJ2-1 few TRBV29-1 SVERQGGFYEQF
NA TRBJ2-1 NA TRBV2 ASSVRTTDNEQF
NA TRBJ2-7 few TRBV2 ASIQGRNTYEQY
NA NA few TRBV20-1 SAEGRIYEQY
NA TRBJ1-2 once TRBV28 ASSFLDLPGKGTRGYT
NA NA NA TRBV29-1 SVGGSEQY
NA TRBJ2-5 many TRBV29-1 SVSPMGAEEQY
TRBD1 TRBJ2-3 NA TRBV11-3 ASSVPGTGKDTQY
TRBD2 TRBJ2-3 NA TRBV12-3/TRBV12-4 ASKTGTSGGLDTQY
NA NA NA TRBV15 ATSREVLGAYEQY
TRBD1 TRBJ1-2 few TRBV12-3/TRBV12-4 ASSWDRVGYT
NA TRBJ2-3 NA TRBV28 ASSSLWGGGMTDTQY
NA TRBJ2-2 NA TRBV5-1 ASSLDSPNTGELF
TRBD1 TRBJ2-1 few TRBV20-1 SANQAHRGRNEQF
NA TRBJ2-3 few TRBV7-2 ASNLDGGGHTDTQY
NA NA NA TRBV20-1 SARAQRGGAYEQY
NA TRBJ1-1 few TRBV9 ASSTSGGGWDTDEAF
TRBD2 TRBJ2-1 NA TRBV7-3 ASSLNGGSGGYNEQF
NA TRBJ2-2 NA TRBV9 ASSVDSGTGELF
NA TRBJ2-3 NA TRBV12-3/TRBV12-4 ASSSRQITDTQY
NA TRBJ2-1 NA TRBV4-1 ASSQGLGDEQF
NA NA NA TRBV4-3 ASSQDFLASEQY
NA TRBJ2-2 few TRBV4-1 ASSQVEAGELF
NA TRBJ2-1 few TRBV10-3 AINEGNEQF
NA TRBJ1-6 NA TRBV20-1 SAMRAYKNSPLH
NA TRBJ2-7 NA TRBV7-9 ASGTSTYEQY
NA TRBJ1-1 NA TRBV27 ASSLVAGRSEAF
NA TRBJ2-7 NA TRBV6-1 ASSQPTLREQY
NA TRBJ2-1 NA TRBV5-4 ASSSLRGGTNEQF
NA TRBJ1-5 NA TRBV2 ASSERAGNQPQH
NA TRBJ1-2 NA TRBV29-1 SFWTEANYGYT
TRBD2 TRBJ2-5 few TRBV5-8 ASSLGLAGMAETQY
NA TRBJ2-7 NA TRBV29-1 SVEEGAGEWSYEQY
NA TRBJ1-5 NA TRBV28 ASSTGQGHQPQH
NA TRBJ2-1 few TRBV7-2 ASSLRPLANNEQF
NA TRBJ1-2 NA TRBV20-1 SARGLMLGGYT
NA NA few TRBV6-2/TRBV6-3 ASRKWGAIEQY
NA TRBJ2-7 few TRBV5-6 ASSSRRGYEQY
TRBD1 TRBJ2-7 NA TRBV7-9 ASSLGIQGSDEQY
NA TRBJ1-2 few TRBV6-6 ASSDGPNRMIGYT
NA TRBJ1-5 NA TRBV12-3/TRBV12-4 ASSFSLNQPQH
NA TRBJ2-1 NA TRBV7-2 ASSSGGCGGGTNEQF
NA TRBJ2-7 many TRBV28 ASSPPGFYEQY
TRBD2 TRBJ2-7 few TRBV4-2 ASSQGSRLATYEQY
NA TRBJ1-2 few TRBV6-1 ASSETRLYGYT
NA TRBJ2-1 NA TRBV20-1 SANRDSASFGVLGEQF
NA TRBJ1-2 NA TRBV9 ASSPRGRASGYGYT
NA TRBJ2-3 few TRBV18 ASSQTARTDTQY